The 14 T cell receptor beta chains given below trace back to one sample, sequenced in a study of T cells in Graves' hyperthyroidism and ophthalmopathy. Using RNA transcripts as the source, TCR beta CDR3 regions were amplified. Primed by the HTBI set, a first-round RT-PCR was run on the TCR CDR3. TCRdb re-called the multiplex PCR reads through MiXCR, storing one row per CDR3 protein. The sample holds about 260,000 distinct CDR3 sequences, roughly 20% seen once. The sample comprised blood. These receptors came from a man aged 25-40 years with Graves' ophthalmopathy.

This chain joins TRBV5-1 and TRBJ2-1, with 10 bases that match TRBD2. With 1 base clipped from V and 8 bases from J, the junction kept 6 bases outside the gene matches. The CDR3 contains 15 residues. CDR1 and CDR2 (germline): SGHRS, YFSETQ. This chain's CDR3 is CASSLQAGGLHEQFF. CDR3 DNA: TGCGCCAGCAGCTTGCAAGCGGGAGGGCTACATGAGCAGTTCTTC.

DNA for the CDR3: TGTGCCAGCAGTTACTCATGGTCAGGGGGCACTGAAGCTTTCTTT. Amino acids: CASSYSWSGGTEAFF. The chain combines TRBV6-5 with TRBJ1-1; 7 bases are a match to TRBD1. CDR1 and CDR2 from the germline V gene are MNHEY and SVGAGI. V gave up 0 bases and J gave up 4 bases; unmatched junction bases: 5. The CDR3 loop spans 15 amino acids.

Written as DNA, the CDR3 is TGTGCCAGCAGTCTTGGGACCAATGGGTCACCCCTCCACTTT. It codes for CASSLGTNGSPLHF. The V and J genes are TRBV27 and TRBJ1-6; D might be TRBD1 (5 bases). In germline, CDR1 is MNHEY, CDR2 SMNVEV (reference sequence). The CDR3 covers 14 residues. V lost 5 bases and J 10 bases, leaving 15 bases between the germline ends.

The CDR3 reads CASTPEGETQYF. The CDR3 nucleotides read TGTGCCAGCACCCCCGAGGGGGAGACCCAGTACTTC. The gene calls are TRBV7-9 and TRBJ2-5; perhaps D is TRBD1 or TRBD2 (5 bases each). This CDR3 contains 12 residues. V was shortened by 7 bases and J by 5 bases, with 11 bases between the two germline ends. The germline V gene has CDR1 SEHNR and CDR2 FQNEAQ (reference sequence).

CDR3 in DNA: TGCAGCGTTACCCTCACAGATACGCAGTATTTT. Amino acids: CSVTLTDTQYF. The chain uses TRBV29-1 and TRBJ2-3, with D unresolved. The CDR3 is 11 residues long. Germline CDR1 and CDR2: SQVTM and ANQGSEA. Trimming left V 5 bases short and J 2 bases short, with 5 bases between.

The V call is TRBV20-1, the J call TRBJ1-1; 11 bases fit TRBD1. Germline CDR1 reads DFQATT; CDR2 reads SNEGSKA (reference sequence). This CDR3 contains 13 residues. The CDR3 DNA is TGCAGGGGAACCGGGACAGGGGGCACTGAAGCTTTCTTT. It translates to CRGTGTGGTEAFF.

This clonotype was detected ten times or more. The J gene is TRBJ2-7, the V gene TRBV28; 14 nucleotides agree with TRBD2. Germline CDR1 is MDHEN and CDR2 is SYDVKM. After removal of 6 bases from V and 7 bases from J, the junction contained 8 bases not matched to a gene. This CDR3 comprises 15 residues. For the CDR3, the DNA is TGTGCCAGCAGCCCCGGACTAGCGGGAGGATGGGAGCAGTACTTC. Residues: CASSPGLAGGWEQYF.

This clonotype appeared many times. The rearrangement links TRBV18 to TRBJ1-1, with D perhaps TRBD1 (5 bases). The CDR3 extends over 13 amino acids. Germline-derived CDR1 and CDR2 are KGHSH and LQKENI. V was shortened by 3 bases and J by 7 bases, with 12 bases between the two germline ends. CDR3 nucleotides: TGTGCCAGCTCACCCCGGGCAGACAGTGAAGCTTTCTTT. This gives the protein CASSPRADSEAFF.

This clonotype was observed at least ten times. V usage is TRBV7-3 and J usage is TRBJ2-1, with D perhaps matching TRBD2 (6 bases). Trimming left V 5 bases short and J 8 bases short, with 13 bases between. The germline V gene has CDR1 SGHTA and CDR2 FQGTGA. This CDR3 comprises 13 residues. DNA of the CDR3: TGTGCCAGCAGCCCCGGGACTGGGGATGAGCAGTTCTTC. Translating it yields CASSPGTGDEQFF.

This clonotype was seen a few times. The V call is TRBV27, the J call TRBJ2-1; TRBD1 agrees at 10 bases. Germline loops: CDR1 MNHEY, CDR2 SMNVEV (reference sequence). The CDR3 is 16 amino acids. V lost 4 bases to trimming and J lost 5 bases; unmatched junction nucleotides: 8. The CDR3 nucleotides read TGTGCCAGCAGTTCAGACCGGGACAGGGGAAACAATGAGCAGTTCTTC. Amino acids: CASSSDRDRGNNEQFF.

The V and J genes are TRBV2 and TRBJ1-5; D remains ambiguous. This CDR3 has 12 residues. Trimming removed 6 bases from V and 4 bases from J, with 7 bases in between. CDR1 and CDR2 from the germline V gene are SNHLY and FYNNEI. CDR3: CASSGFNQPQHF. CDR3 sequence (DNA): TGTGCCAGCAGCGGCTTTAATCAGCCCCAGCATTTT.

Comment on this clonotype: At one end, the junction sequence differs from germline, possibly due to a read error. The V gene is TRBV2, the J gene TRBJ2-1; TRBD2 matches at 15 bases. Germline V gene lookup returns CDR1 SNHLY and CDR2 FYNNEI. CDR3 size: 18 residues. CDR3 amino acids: CAISGLAGGSSSYNEQLF. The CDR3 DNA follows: TGTGCCATCTCGGGACTAGCGGGAGGCTCGAGCTCCTACAATGAGCAGCTCTTC.

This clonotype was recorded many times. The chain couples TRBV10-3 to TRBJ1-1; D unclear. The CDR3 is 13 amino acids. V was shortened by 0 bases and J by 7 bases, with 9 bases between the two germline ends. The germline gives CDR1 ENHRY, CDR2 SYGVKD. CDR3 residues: CAISESGRFEAFF. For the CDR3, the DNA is TGTGCCATCAGTGAGTCGGGTAGGTTTGAAGCTTTCTTT.

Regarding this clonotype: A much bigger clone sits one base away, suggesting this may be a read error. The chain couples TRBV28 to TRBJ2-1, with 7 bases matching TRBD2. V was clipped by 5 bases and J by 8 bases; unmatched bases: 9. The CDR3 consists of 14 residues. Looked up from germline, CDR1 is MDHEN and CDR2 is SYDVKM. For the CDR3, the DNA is TGTGCCAGCAGTCACGGGACTAACTTCGATGAGCAGTTCTTC. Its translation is CASSHGTNFDEQFF. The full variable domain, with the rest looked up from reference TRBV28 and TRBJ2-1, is DVKVTQSSRYLVKRTGEKVFLECVQDMDHENMFWYRQDPGLGLRLIYFSYDVKMKEKGDIPEGYSVSREKKERFSLILESASTNQTSMYLCASSHGTNFDEQFFGPGTRLTVL.